This is a list of T cell receptor beta chains from one sample in a study of early T cells in non-severe SARS-CoV-2 infection. One entry per CDR3 protein, called by TCRdb with MiXCR from the 5' RACE reads. The sample contains tens of thousands of distinct CDR3 sequences, roughly 10% of which appear only once. This specimen consisted of whole blood, obtained at baseline. The source of these receptors is an adult who was a healthcare worker with PCR-confirmed SARS-CoV-2 infection or an uninfected control (not recorded which). Both conserved end residues are part of each CDR3. The D gene is left open where the match is weak. Clone size is not always given. Where it is, it says once, few, many or a class for expanded clones.

CDR3 DNA: TGTGCCAGTAGTATACGGGACTCACGGTACAATGAGCAGTTCTTC; CDR3 protein: CASSIRDSRYNEQFF; clone size: many; J gene: TRBJ2-1; D gene: NA; V gene: TRBV19
CDR3 DNA: TGTGCCAGCAGCAGGGACAGGGATGAGGGCACAGATACGCAGTATTTT; CDR3 protein: CASSRDRDEGTDTQYF; clone size: NA; J gene: TRBJ2-3; D gene: TRBD1; V gene: TRBV7-6
CDR3 DNA: TGTGCCAGCTCACTTGATAACGCCGGGGAGCTGTTTTTT; CDR3 protein: CASSLDNAGELFF; clone size: few; J gene: TRBJ2-2; D gene: NA; V gene: TRBV18
CDR3 DNA: TGTGCCAGCAGTTTAAGCCCGCTCAGGGGTTCGGTTACCGGGGAGCTGTTTTTT; CDR3 protein: CASSLSPLRGSVTGELFF; clone size: many; J gene: TRBJ2-2; D gene: NA; V gene: TRBV27
CDR3 DNA: TGTGCCACCTTGACAGTAGCCAAAAACATTCAGTACTTC; CDR3 protein: CATLTVAKNIQYF; clone size: many; J gene: TRBJ2-4; D gene: NA; V gene: TRBV28
CDR3 DNA: TGCGCCAGCAGCTCCCGGACGGGAGGCGAGACCCAGTACTTC; CDR3 protein: CASSSRTGGETQYF; clone size: many; J gene: TRBJ2-5; D gene: TRBD2; V gene: TRBV5-1
CDR3 DNA: TGCAGCGTTGCCAGGGTGGGTACCTACAATGAGCAGTTCTTC; CDR3 protein: CSVARVGTYNEQFF; clone size: NA; J gene: TRBJ2-1; D gene: NA; V gene: TRBV29-1
CDR3 DNA: TGTGCCAGCAGTTACTCCGGACTGCTTGACTCACCCCTCCACTTT; CDR3 protein: CASSYSGLLDSPLHF; clone size: few; J gene: TRBJ1-6; D gene: NA; V gene: TRBV6-6
CDR3 DNA: TGTGCCAGCTCACCGCCCCGGGCCCCTCGTGAGCAGTTCTTC; CDR3 protein: CASSPPRAPREQFF; clone size: NA; J gene: TRBJ2-1; D gene: NA; V gene: TRBV18
CDR3 DNA: TGTGCCAGCAGCTTAAAGGCAGGGAGCAATCAGCCCCAGCATTTT; CDR3 protein: CASSLKAGSNQPQHF; clone size: many; J gene: TRBJ1-5; D gene: NA; V gene: TRBV7-8
CDR3 DNA: TGCGCCAGCAGCCAAGAACAGGGACCCACCTACAATGAGCAGTTCTTC; CDR3 protein: CASSQEQGPTYNEQFF; clone size: NA; J gene: TRBJ2-1; D gene: NA; V gene: TRBV4-3
CDR3 DNA: TGTGCCAGCAGTTTTGCATCGTCTCGGGAGTTCTTC; CDR3 protein: CASSFASSREFF; clone size: few; J gene: TRBJ2-1; D gene: NA; V gene: TRBV27
CDR3 DNA: TGTGCCAGCAGTGAACATACAGGGAGGTCTGAGCAGTTCTTC; CDR3 protein: CASSEHTGRSEQFF; clone size: NA; J gene: TRBJ2-1; D gene: NA; V gene: TRBV6-1
CDR3 DNA: TGTGCCAGCAGTTCCTTGGACAGGGGGAGCAATCAGCCCCAGCATTTT; CDR3 protein: CASSSLDRGSNQPQHF; clone size: NA; J gene: TRBJ1-5; D gene: TRBD1; V gene: TRBV6-2/TRBV6-3
CDR3 DNA: TGTGCCAGCAGGGGACAGGGGGTTTCAGGGACCCAGTACTTC; CDR3 protein: CASRGQGVSGTQYF; clone size: few; J gene: TRBJ2-5; D gene: TRBD1; V gene: TRBV7-8
CDR3 DNA: TGTGCCTGCTGGGGGGACGGGGGCTACGAGCAGTACTTC; CDR3 protein: CACWGDGGYEQYF; clone size: few; J gene: TRBJ2-7; D gene: NA; V gene: TRBV30
CDR3 DNA: TGCGCCAGCAGCTGGGACAGCGCTGGAAACACCATATATTTT; CDR3 protein: CASSWDSAGNTIYF; clone size: few; J gene: TRBJ1-3; D gene: TRBD1; V gene: TRBV5-1
CDR3 DNA: TGTGCCAGCAGTACCGGGATCCCGAACACCGGGGAGCTGTTTTTT; CDR3 protein: CASSTGIPNTGELFF; clone size: few; J gene: TRBJ2-2; D gene: NA; V gene: TRBV6-2/TRBV6-3
CDR3 DNA: TGCGCCAGCAGTGAGTCAGGACTTTACTATGGCTACACCTTC; CDR3 protein: CASSESGLYYGYTF; clone size: NA; J gene: TRBJ1-2; D gene: NA; V gene: TRBV10-2
CDR3 DNA: TGTGCCAGCAGTTCCAGGGGGCGCGGCACCGGGGAGCTGTTTTTT; CDR3 protein: CASSSRGRGTGELFF; clone size: many; J gene: TRBJ2-2; D gene: TRBD1; V gene: TRBV6-1
CDR3 DNA: TGTGCCAGCAGCCAAGTTTTACCGACAGGGCAAGGCGAGCAGTACTTC; CDR3 protein: CASSQVLPTGQGEQYF; clone size: many; J gene: TRBJ2-7; D gene: TRBD1; V gene: TRBV3-1
CDR3 DNA: TGTGCCAGCAGCTTAAACCAGCCCATATCCTACAATGAGCAGTTCTTC; CDR3 protein: CASSLNQPISYNEQFF; clone size: NA; J gene: TRBJ2-1; D gene: NA; V gene: TRBV7-6
CDR3 DNA: TGTGCCAGCAGTGTCGGGGGTCCATATACGCAGTATTTT; CDR3 protein: CASSVGGPYTQYF; clone size: few; J gene: TRBJ2-3; D gene: NA; V gene: TRBV2
CDR3 DNA: TGCAGCGTAAGCAGTTACACCGGGGAGCTGTTTTTT; CDR3 protein: CSVSSYTGELFF; clone size: NA; J gene: TRBJ2-2; D gene: NA; V gene: TRBV29-1
CDR3 DNA: TGTGCCAGCAGTCGATTCGGGGGGACTTCCTACAATGAGCAGTTCTTC; CDR3 protein: CASSRFGGTSYNEQFF; clone size: few; J gene: TRBJ2-1; D gene: TRBD2; V gene: TRBV5-5
CDR3 DNA: TGTGCCAGTCGATGGGGACGGCCCTCCTACGAGCAGTACTTC; CDR3 protein: CASRWGRPSYEQYF; clone size: NA; J gene: TRBJ2-7; D gene: NA; V gene: TRBV28
CDR3 DNA: TGTGCCAGCAGCCAAGTGGGACTAACTTCGAAAAGGTTCTTC; CDR3 protein: CASSQVGLTSKRFF; clone size: NA; J gene: TRBJ2-1; D gene: TRBD2; V gene: TRBV14
CDR3 DNA: TGTGCCAGCAGCTTATGGGGGGGGACCCAGTACTTC; CDR3 protein: CASSLWGGTQYF; clone size: NA; J gene: TRBJ2-5; D gene: TRBD2; V gene: TRBV7-2
CDR3 DNA: TGTGCCAGCAGCGTAAAACAGAGCGAGGAGCTGTTTTTT; CDR3 protein: CASSVKQSEELFF; clone size: NA; J gene: TRBJ2-2; D gene: NA; V gene: TRBV6-5
CDR3 DNA: TGTGCCAGCAGCTTGGCGGGGAGCTCCTACGAGCAGTACTTC; CDR3 protein: CASSLAGSSYEQYF; clone size: many; J gene: TRBJ2-7; D gene: NA; V gene: TRBV7-2
CDR3 DNA: TGTGCCAGCAGCTTCACAGGGGACTCCTACGAGCAGTACTTC; CDR3 protein: CASSFTGDSYEQYF; clone size: few; J gene: TRBJ2-7; D gene: TRBD1; V gene: TRBV11-2
CDR3 DNA: TGTGCCAGCAGTTTAAGGGCAGGGATCAGCAATCAGCCCCAGCATTTT; CDR3 protein: CASSLRAGISNQPQHF; clone size: NA; J gene: TRBJ1-5; D gene: NA; V gene: TRBV12-3/TRBV12-4
CDR3 DNA: TGTGCCAGCAGCTTAGAGGAGGGCAGTCCGTACTTC; CDR3 protein: CASSLEEGSPYF; clone size: few; J gene: TRBJ2-7; D gene: NA; V gene: TRBV7-9
CDR3 DNA: TGCAGTGCCTCCCCCTCCGTGGTTTTCTACGAGCAGTACTTC; CDR3 protein: CSASPSVVFYEQYF; clone size: few; J gene: TRBJ2-7; D gene: NA; V gene: TRBV20-1
CDR3 DNA: TGTGCCAGCAGCTTAGATTTGCGACAGGGGGGATCACCCCTCCACTTT; CDR3 protein: CASSLDLRQGGSPLHF; clone size: NA; J gene: TRBJ1-6; D gene: TRBD1; V gene: TRBV7-2
CDR3 DNA: TGCAGTGCTAGCCCCGTGCGGGGGAAGGCCGGGGAGCTGTTTTTT; CDR3 protein: CSASPVRGKAGELFF; clone size: NA; J gene: TRBJ2-2; D gene: TRBD2; V gene: TRBV20-1
CDR3 DNA: TGTGCCAGCAGTTGGGGACAGGATAATTCACCCCTCCACTTT; CDR3 protein: CASSWGQDNSPLHF; clone size: few; J gene: TRBJ1-6; D gene: TRBD1; V gene: TRBV27
CDR3 DNA: TGCGCCAGCAGCCACCGGACCGGGGAGCTGTTTTTT; CDR3 protein: CASSHRTGELFF; clone size: few; J gene: TRBJ2-2; D gene: NA; V gene: TRBV4-3
CDR3 DNA: TGTGCCAGCAGCCAAAGGGGGCCTAAAGATACGCAGTATTTT; CDR3 protein: CASSQRGPKDTQYF; clone size: many; J gene: TRBJ2-3; D gene: TRBD1; V gene: TRBV12-3/TRBV12-4
CDR3 DNA: TGCAGTGCTGGCCGGGGCGGGTACACTGAAGCTTTCTTT; CDR3 protein: CSAGRGGYTEAFF; clone size: many; J gene: TRBJ1-1; D gene: NA; V gene: TRBV20-1
CDR3 DNA: TGTGCCAGCAGTTTGGGCAGGCACTACGAGCAGTACTTC; CDR3 protein: CASSLGRHYEQYF; clone size: few; J gene: TRBJ2-7; D gene: NA; V gene: TRBV28
CDR3 DNA: TGTGCCAGCAGGGACAGTTGGGTCTCACCCCTCCACTTT; CDR3 protein: CASRDSWVSPLHF; clone size: many; J gene: TRBJ1-6; D gene: NA; V gene: TRBV28
CDR3 DNA: TGTGCCAGCAGCTCGAGGGTGGGGACTATCATAACCTACGAGCAGTACTTC; CDR3 protein: CASSSRVGTIITYEQYF; clone size: many; J gene: TRBJ2-7; D gene: TRBD2; V gene: TRBV7-2
CDR3 DNA: TGTGCCAGCAGCCCGGGCCTCCCCGGGGCAGTTCAGCAGTTCTTC; CDR3 protein: CASSPGLPGAVQQFF; clone size: NA; J gene: TRBJ2-1; D gene: NA; V gene: TRBV7-3
CDR3 DNA: TGTGCCAGTGCCTCAAACAGGGAAACTAATGAAAAACTGCTTTTT; CDR3 protein: CASASNRETNEKLLF; clone size: once; J gene: TRBJ1-4; D gene: NA; V gene: TRBV19
CDR3 DNA: TGTGCCAGCAACAACCATTTGACCGATACGCAGTATTTT; CDR3 protein: CASNNHLTDTQYF; clone size: few; J gene: TRBJ2-3; D gene: NA; V gene: TRBV9
CDR3 DNA: TGTGCCAGCAGCCCGGTGCAACATAAGGCGGAAAGGGACACTGAAGCTTTCTTT; CDR3 protein: CASSPVQHKAERDTEAFF; clone size: many; J gene: TRBJ1-1; D gene: NA; V gene: TRBV11-2
CDR3 DNA: TGCAGCGTTGGGAGGGACGTAGAAGCTTTCTTT; CDR3 protein: CSVGRDVEAFF; clone size: NA; J gene: TRBJ1-1; D gene: NA; V gene: TRBV29-1
CDR3 DNA: TGCAGCGTCCAGTACGAGGGTGAGCAAGAGACCCAGTACTTC; CDR3 protein: CSVQYEGEQETQYF; clone size: many; J gene: TRBJ2-5; D gene: NA; V gene: TRBV29-1
CDR3 DNA: TGTGCCAGCAGCTTAGTGTCCACTGAAGCTTTCTTT; CDR3 protein: CASSLVSTEAFF; clone size: NA; J gene: TRBJ1-1; D gene: NA; V gene: TRBV7-9